The 3 T cell receptor beta chains given below trace back to one sample, sequenced in a study of blood T cell repertoires in COVID-19. Libraries were prepared by immunoSEQ multiplex PCR; TCRdb keeps only in-frame clonotypes and omits some of them. The sample has roughly 190,000 clones, around nine tenths seen once. Sample: peripheral blood. These TCRs come from a man aged 40-49 years with active or convalescent COVID-19.

The V gene is TRBV25-1, the J gene TRBJ1-2; 7 nucleotides match TRBD1. The CDR3 length is 14 residues. The V segment lost 3 bases and the J segment 9 bases; nucleotides outside the gene matches: 10. The V gene's germline CDR1 is MGHDK and CDR2 SYGVNS. CDR3 sequence: CASSDPFLDRSYTF. The CDR3 DNA reads TGTGCCAGCAGTGACCCCTTCTTGGACAGGAGCTACACCTTC.

As to this clone: A read error may account for a junction end that differs from germline. The gene calls are TRBV19 and TRBJ1-5; 7 nucleotides line up with TRBD1. Germline V gives CDR1 LNHDA, CDR2 SQIVND (reference sequence). The CDR3 covers 16 residues. Here the CDR3 reads CASSLDRVSGNQPQHF. CDR3 DNA sequence: TGTGCCAGTAGTCTAGACAGGGTTTCGGGCAATCAGCCCCAGCATTTT.

V is TRBV24-1 and J is TRBJ2-7; D is perhaps TRBD2 (6 bases). The germline V gene has CDR1 KGHDR and CDR2 SFDVKD. V was shortened by 9 bases and J by 2 bases, with 16 bases between the two germline ends. There are 14 residues in the CDR3. The CDR3 DNA reads as TGTGCCACCTCTGGAGGGGCTACGGCCTACGAGCAGTACTTC. Translation: CATSGGATAYEQYF.